This T cell receptor beta chain originates from a study of cytomegalovirus exposure and HLA in healthy donors. Study-level results: CMV antigen specificity of a few CMV-associated chains was confirmed in vitro.

CDR3 length: 14 residues. CDR1 and CDR2 (germline): SGHNT, YYREEE (reference sequence). The V and J ends lost 2 bases and 4 bases respectively, with 11 bases between them. Some clones are missing from TCRdb's copy, which holds only in-frame ones; the method was immunoSEQ multiplex PCR. Among about 150,000 clones, around 89% were seen once, and the ten largest hold around 6%. A note on this clone: Its specificity is unknown.

The receptor was isolated from a woman in her twenties or thirties in good health and CMV-seropositive. The specimen was PBMCs. The genes are TRBV5-4 and TRBJ2-3, with D tentatively TRBD2 (6 bases). DNA of the CDR3: TGTGCCAGCAGCTTAAGGCGGGGAGCAGATACGCAGTATTTT. Translated: CASSLRRGADTQYF.